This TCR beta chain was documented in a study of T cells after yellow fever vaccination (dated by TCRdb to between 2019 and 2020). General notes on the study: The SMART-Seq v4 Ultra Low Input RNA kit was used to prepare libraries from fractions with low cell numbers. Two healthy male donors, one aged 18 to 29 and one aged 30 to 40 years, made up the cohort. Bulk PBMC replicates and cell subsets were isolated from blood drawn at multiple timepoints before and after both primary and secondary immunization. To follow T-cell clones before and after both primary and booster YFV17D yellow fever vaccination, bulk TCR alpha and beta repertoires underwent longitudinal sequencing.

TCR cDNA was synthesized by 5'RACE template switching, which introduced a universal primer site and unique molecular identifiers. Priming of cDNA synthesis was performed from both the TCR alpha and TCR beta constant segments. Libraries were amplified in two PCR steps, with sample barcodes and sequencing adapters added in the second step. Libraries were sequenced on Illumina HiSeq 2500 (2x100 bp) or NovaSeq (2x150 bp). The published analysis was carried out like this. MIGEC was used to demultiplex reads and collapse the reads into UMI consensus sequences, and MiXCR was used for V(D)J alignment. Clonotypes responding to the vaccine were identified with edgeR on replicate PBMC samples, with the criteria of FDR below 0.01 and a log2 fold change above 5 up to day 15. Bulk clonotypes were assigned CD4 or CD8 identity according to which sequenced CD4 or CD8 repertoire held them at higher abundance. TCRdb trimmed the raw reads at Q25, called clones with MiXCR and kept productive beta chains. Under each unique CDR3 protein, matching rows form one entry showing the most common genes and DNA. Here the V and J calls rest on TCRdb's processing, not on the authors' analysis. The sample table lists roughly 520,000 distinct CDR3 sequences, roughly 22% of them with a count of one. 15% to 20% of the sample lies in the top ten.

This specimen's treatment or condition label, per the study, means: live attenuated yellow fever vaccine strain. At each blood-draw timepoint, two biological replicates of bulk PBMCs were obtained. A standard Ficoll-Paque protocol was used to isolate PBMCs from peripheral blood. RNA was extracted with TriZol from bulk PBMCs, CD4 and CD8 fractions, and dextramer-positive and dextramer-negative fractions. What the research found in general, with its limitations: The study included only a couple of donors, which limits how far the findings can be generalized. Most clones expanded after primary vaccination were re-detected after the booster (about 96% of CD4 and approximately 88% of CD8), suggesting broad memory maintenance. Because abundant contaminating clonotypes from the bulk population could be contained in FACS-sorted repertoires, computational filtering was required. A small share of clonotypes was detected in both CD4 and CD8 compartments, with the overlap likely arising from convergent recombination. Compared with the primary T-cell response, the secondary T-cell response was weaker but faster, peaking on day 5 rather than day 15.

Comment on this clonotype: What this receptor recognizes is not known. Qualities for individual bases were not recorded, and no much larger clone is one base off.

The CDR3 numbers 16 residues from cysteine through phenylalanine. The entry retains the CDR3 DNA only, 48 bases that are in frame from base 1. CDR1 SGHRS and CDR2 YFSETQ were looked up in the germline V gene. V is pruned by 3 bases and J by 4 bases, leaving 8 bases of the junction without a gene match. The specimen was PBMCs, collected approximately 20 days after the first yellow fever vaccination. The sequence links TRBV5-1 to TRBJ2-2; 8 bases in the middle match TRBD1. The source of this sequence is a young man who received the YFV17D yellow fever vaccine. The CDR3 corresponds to CASSSQGARLTGELFF. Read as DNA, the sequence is TGCGCCAGCAGCTCTCAGGGGGCGCGTCTCACCGGGGAGCTGTTTTTT. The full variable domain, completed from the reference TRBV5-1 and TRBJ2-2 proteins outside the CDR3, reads KAGVTQTPRYLIKTRGQQVTLSCSPISGHRSVSWYQQTPGQGLQFLFEYFSETQRNKGNFPGRFSGRQFSNSRSEMNVSTLELGDSALYLCASSSQGARLTGELFFGEGSRLTVL.